This TCR beta chain emerged from a study of T cell responses to AZD1222 COVID-19 vaccine (dated by TCRdb to the early 2020s). In the study overall: Because spike-specific TCR depth and breadth did not differ between the two schedules, AZD1222 recipients who got a second dose at roughly 4 weeks were pooled with those who got a second dose at roughly 12 weeks. A total of approximately 240 trial participants underwent TCR sequencing, of whom under 220 had received two doses of AZD1222 and 26 had received two doses of the MenACWY control vaccine. Trial participants were enrolled by age into 18-55, 56-69 and 70-plus year subgroups, with approximately 160, 26 and 62 TCR-sequenced participants respectively.

On the study overall, not on this receptor specifically: In the small 56-69-year group, the increase in depth fell short of significance, most likely because of low power. After two AZD1222 doses, both the breadth and the depth of spike-specific TCRs were significantly higher than at day 0 and than in MenACWY recipients. Because no samples from the day 14 peak response were available, repertoires could be characterized only after the peak T cell response. Nearly half of unique spike-specific TCRs reportedly recognized epitopes outside regions mutated in the B.1.351 and B.1.1.7 variants. Conclusions about previously exposed vaccinees were limited because only a handful of AZD1222 recipients were SARS-CoV-2 seropositive at baseline. Participants were mostly white British, with more females than males. The authors suggested clonal diversity may have been underestimated. Vaccine-associated CD4 TCRs spanned the whole spike protein, with dominant responses in regions 160-218 and 743-854.

The CDR3 regions of human TCRbeta chains were subjected to immunosequencing. Turning to the authors' computational methods: TCRs in the repertoires were matched against a reference library of SARS-CoV-2-specific TCRs that had been generated with the MIRA antigen-specificity platform. Breadth meant the fraction of unique TCRs that were SARS-CoV-2-associated, whereas depth meant the fraction of total T cells that were SARS-CoV-2-associated. Each spike-specific TCR was assigned to its reactive spike region and to a CD4 or CD8 class using the MIRA data. Log10-transformed breadth and depth values were compared by one-way ANOVA with Sidak's multiple comparisons tests. This immuneACCESS table, as held by TCRdb, lists in-frame sequences with V and J called but not all clones. Of the missing ones, under half trace to an unresolved V gene in checked studies; the others have no known cause. V, J and clone size are taken as reported in that table, and D and trimming were inferred from the DNA itself. The sample table records 120,000 to 150,000 clones; about 93% of these occur just once. Roughly 5.5% of the sample is in the top ten clones.

Points on this clone: Its antigen is currently not known. No quality values exist for individual bases; no much larger clone is one base distant.

The intended sense of this specimen's time point label: baseline before first vaccination. Vaccinee samples came from UK trials COV001 and COV002, including a single-blind randomized controlled phase 2/3 trial of AZD1222 (ChAdOx1 nCoV-19) in healthy adults. Trial participant PBMC samples were collected at day 0 and day 28 after the second dose for TCRbeta chain sequencing. The clonotype was recovered from an adult in good health. The source material was peripheral blood, sampled on day 0 of AZD1222 vaccination.

Read as DNA, the sequence is TGTGCCAGTAGTATTTACGGATATGGCTACACCTTC. Its translation reads: CASSIYGYGYTF. The rearranged chain carries TRBV19 and TRBJ1-2, with no reliable assignment of the D segment. CDR1 LNHDA and CDR2 SQIVND are derived from the germline V gene (reference sequence). The junction carries 7 bases between V and J, which are trimmed by 3 bases and 5 bases respectively. The CDR3 runs 12 amino acids, cysteine and phenylalanine included. This entry keeps only the CDR3 DNA: 36 bases, framed from base 1.